One sample yielded the 23 T cell receptor beta chains listed below, sequenced in a study of cytomegalovirus exposure and HLA in healthy donors. This PCR relied on a set of 60 Vbeta primers and 13 Jbeta primers. Only in-frame clones appear in the TCRdb table, and some are missing; sequencing was by immunoSEQ multiplex PCR. The table includes 130,000 to 150,000 clones, roughly 80% detected once. The sample consisted of PBMCs. The origin of the receptors is a man aged 30 to 39 in good health and CMV-seropositive.

This sequence joins TRBV18 and TRBJ2-7, with D maybe TRBD2 (5 bases). Germline assignment: CDR1 KGHSH and CDR2 LQKENI. The CDR3 loop spans 16 amino acids. V dropped 4 bases and J dropped 5 bases, with 21 bases sitting between them. The chain's CDR3 is CASSLAPGHLRDEQYF. For the CDR3, the DNA is TGTGCCAGCTCACTGGCTCCCGGGCACCTGAGGGACGAGCAGTACTTC.

The rearrangement links TRBV29-1 to TRBJ2-3, with D unresolved. The CDR3 consists of 13 residues. Germline-derived CDR1 and CDR2 are SQVTM and ANQGSEA. Trimming removed 8 bases from V and 7 bases from J, with 19 bases in between. As DNA, the CDR3 is TGCAGCATCATAGACCCTAGGCGCTATACGCAGTATTTT. This gives the protein CSIIDPRRYTQYF.

The chain couples TRBV4-3 to TRBJ2-6, with TRBD1 matching 8 bases. J lost 0 bases, V lost 0 bases, and 13 bases had no gene match. Germline V gives CDR1 LGHNA, CDR2 YSLEER. The length of the CDR3 is 21 residues. CDR3 DNA sequence: TGCGCCAGCAGCCAAGATATGGACAGGGTGCTGCGGGACTCTGGGGCCAACGTCCTGACTTTC. This sequence encodes CASSQDMDRVLRDSGANVLTF.

This chain uses TRBV4-1 with TRBJ2-5, with 7 nucleotides matching TRBD1. With 4 bases clipped from V and 5 bases from J, the junction kept 7 bases outside the gene matches. Germline assignment: CDR1 MGHRA and CDR2 YSYEKL. The CDR3 length is 14 residues. The CDR3 DNA is TGCGCCAGCAGCCGCCTCCGGGACAGTGAGACCCAGTACTTC. Protein product: CASSRLRDSETQYF.

The chain employs TRBV27 and TRBJ1-4; 9 bases fit TRBD1. The CDR3 covers 16 residues. Germline lookup yields CDR1 MNHEY and CDR2 SMNVEV (reference sequence). Germline trimming cut 3 bases from V and 8 bases from J; bases unmatched to any gene: 10. The CDR3 DNA is TGTGCCAGCAGTTTGGAATACAGGGGGCGGAGGGAAAAACTGTTTTTT. Encoded protein: CASSLEYRGRREKLFF.

This clone was seen a single time. This chain joins TRBV21-1 and TRBJ2-3; TRBD2, the table's D call, was not compared with the DNA. TRBV21-1 is marked as a pseudogene. The CDR3 is 18 amino acids. The CDR3 DNA is TGTGTGACCCCGGGACTAGCGATCTCCTCGACGCACAGAGGTACGCAGTATTTT. As protein: CVTPGLAISSTHRGTQYF.

This clone was seen once. The chain combines TRBV10-3 with TRBJ1-2, with D perhaps TRBD1 (5 bases). CDR3 length: 15 residues. Germline V gene data show CDR1 as ENHRY and CDR2 as SYGVKD. The V gene lost 4 bases and the J gene lost 4 bases, with 16 bases spanning the gap. CDR3 protein: CAISASDSQVYGYTF. The CDR3 region has the DNA TGTGCCATCAGTGCCTCAGACAGTCAGGTCTATGGCTACACCTTC.

This clone has just a few counts. A junction boundary mismatches the germline segment, possibly from a read error. CDR3 in DNA: TGTGCCAGCGGCGATAGCGGGAGAAACAGTCAGTACTTC. It encodes CASGDSGRNSQYF. V and J are TRBV25-1 and TRBJ2-4, with 9 bases aligning to TRBD2. CDR3 size: 13 residues. In germline, CDR1 is MGHDK, CDR2 SYGVNS.

The chain links TRBV7-2 to TRBJ2-1; 10 positions agree with TRBD1. Losses at the gene ends were 6 bases for V and 0 bases for J; bases not matched to a gene: 2. This CDR3 is 15 amino acids long. Germline loops: CDR1 SGHTA, CDR2 FQGNSA. The CDR3 here is CASRRTGGSYNEQFF. The CDR3 DNA follows: TGTGCCAGCAGAAGGACAGGGGGCTCCTACAATGAGCAGTTCTTC.

In its sample, this clone was seen a few times. J is TRBJ2-1 and V is TRBV6-4; 10 positions agree with TRBD2. This CDR3 comprises 15 residues. In germline, CDR1 is MRHNA, CDR2 SNTAGT. With 1 base clipped from V and 5 bases from J, the junction kept 2 bases outside the gene matches. The CDR3 bases are TGTGCCAGCAGTGACTTAGCGGGAGGCAACAATGAGCAGTTCTTC. Translating it yields CASSDLAGGNNEQFF.

Regarding this clone: The CDR3 end shows no conserved phenylalanine or tryptophan, and so a read error is likely. The V call is TRBV7-2, the J call TRBJ1-1, with D possibly TRBD1 on 6 matching bases. With 4 bases removed from V and 0 bases from J, the gap between germline ends came to 12 bases. The CDR3 length is 15 residues. CDR1 SGHTA and CDR2 FQGNSA come from the germline V gene. The CDR3 sequence: CASSYQGQMNTEAFS. CDR3 DNA sequence: TGTGCCAGCAGCTACCAGGGACAAATGAACACTGAAGCTTTCTCT.

This clone showed up just once. The chain links TRBV5-1 to TRBJ2-5; possible D gene TRBD2, 5 bases. The germline gives CDR1 SGHRS, CDR2 YFSETQ. CDR3 length equals 18 residues. Between the trimmed V and J ends, which lost 1 base and 2 bases, there was a span of 21 bases. CDR3 amino acids: CASSLSRSRGSRQETQYF. The CDR3 bases are TGCGCCAGCAGCTTGAGCCGGAGCCGGGGAAGTAGACAAGAGACCCAGTACTTC.

The chain uses TRBV2 and TRBJ2-1; TRBD2 agrees at 12 bases. The ends lost 6 bases at V and 7 bases at J; junction bases unmatched: 7. Germline V gene sequence: CDR1 SNHLY, CDR2 FYNNEI. This CDR3 comprises 15 residues. CDR3: CASRETSGRPNEQFF. The CDR3 coding sequence is TGTGCCAGCAGGGAGACTAGCGGGAGACCGAATGAGCAGTTCTTC. Drawing the rest from reference TRBV2 and TRBJ2-1, the complete variable domain is EPEVTQTPSHQVTQMGQEVILRCVPISNHLYFYWYRQILGQKVEFLVSFYNNEISEKSEIFDDQFSVERPDGSNFTLKIRSTKLEDSAMYFCASRETSGRPNEQFFGPGTRLTVL.

J is TRBJ2-3 and V is TRBV5-1; 7 nucleotides agree with TRBD1. Germline CDR1 reads SGHRS; CDR2 reads YFSETQ. The CDR3 is 19 amino acids. The V segment lost 3 bases and the J segment 1 base; nucleotides outside the gene matches: 17. CDR3: CASSYRGEGAQRGTDTQYF. CDR3 coding DNA: TGCGCCAGCAGCTACAGGGGCGAGGGGGCCCAAAGGGGCACAGATACGCAGTATTTT.

The rearrangement links TRBV7-9 to TRBJ2-7; no clear D gene. V lost 2 bases and J lost 0, with 5 bases in between. The CDR3 contains 13 residues. Per the germline V gene, CDR1 is SEHNR and CDR2 is FQNEAQ (reference sequence). The CDR3 here is CASSLHNSYEQYF. The CDR3 DNA is TGTGCCAGCAGCTTACACAACTCCTACGAGCAGTACTTC.

This sequence joins TRBV11-2 and TRBJ2-3, with 7 bases aligning to TRBD1. Germline CDR1 reads SGHAT; CDR2 reads FQNNGV. The CDR3 has 15 amino acids. The ends lost 2 bases at V and 2 bases at J; junction bases unmatched: 4. CDR3 region: CASSLSGTDTDTQYF. CDR3 in DNA: TGTGCCAGCAGCTTATCTGGGACAGACACAGATACGCAGTATTTT.

The genes are TRBV7-2 and TRBJ2-6; 8 bases line up with TRBD1. The CDR3 contains 16 residues. V lost 5 bases to trimming and J lost 4 bases; unmatched junction nucleotides: 7. From germline, CDR1 is SGHTA and CDR2 FQGNSA. This CDR3 is CASSVTGGSGANVLTF. Here the CDR3 DNA reads TGTGCCAGCAGCGTTACAGGGGGTTCGGGGGCCAACGTCCTGACTTTC. The full variable domain, in which reference TRBV7-2 and TRBJ2-6 provide the parts outside the CDR3, is GAGVSQSPSNKVTEKGKDVELRCDPISGHTALYWYRQSLGQGLEFLIYFQGNSAPDKSGLPSDRFSAERTGGSVSTLTIQRTQQEDSAVYLCASSVTGGSGANVLTFGAGSRLTVL.

The chain carries TRBV2 and TRBJ1-4; D uncertain. The germline V gene encodes CDR1 SNHLY and CDR2 FYNNEI. Trimming shortened V by 5 bases and J by 7 bases, and 11 bases separated the two germline ends. There are 13 residues in the CDR3. The CDR3, as DNA: TGTGCCAGCAGTAGGCAGGCGGGTGAAAAACTGTTTTTT. Its translation: CASSRQAGEKLFF.

V gene TRBV2 combines with J gene TRBJ2-1; 7 bases match TRBD1. V was clipped by 4 bases and J by 9 bases; unmatched bases: 3. The CDR3 consists of 12 residues. The germline CDR1 and CDR2 sequences are SNHLY and FYNNEI. The CDR3 nucleotides are TGTGCCAGCAGTGGACAGGGAAGTGAGCAGTTCTTC. Translating it yields CASSGQGSEQFF.

The CDR3 protein is CASSPKTRIGNTIYF. The CDR3 DNA follows: TGTGCCAGCAGCCCCAAGACACGTATTGGAAACACCATATATTTT. The chain links TRBV7-9 to TRBJ1-3; D gene unclear. Germline-derived CDR1 and CDR2 are SEHNR and FQNEAQ (reference sequence). The V and J ends lost 5 bases and 3 bases respectively, with 14 bases between them. The CDR3 covers 15 residues.

This chain joins TRBV21-1 and TRBJ1-1; the DNA was not compared with TRBD1, the D call given in the table. TRBV21-1 is flagged as a pseudogene. The CDR3 length is 17 residues. The DNA for the CDR3 is TGTGCCAGCAGCAAACTCCGTCCTACAGGGATGAACACTGAAGCTTTCTTT. It translates to CASSKLRPTGMNTEAFF.

The rearrangement uses TRBV19 and TRBJ1-2; TRBD1 matches at 7 bases. Germline-derived CDR1 and CDR2 are LNHDA and SQIVND (reference sequence). Trimming removed 5 bases from V and 6 bases from J; junction bases left unmatched: 9. The CDR3 is 14 amino acids. The CDR3: CASSLWDRLDGYTF. CDR3 coding DNA: TGTGCCAGTAGTTTATGGGACAGATTGGATGGCTACACCTTC.

This chain joins TRBV7-9 and TRBJ2-3; 15 positions match TRBD2. Germline CDR1 is SEHNR and CDR2 is FQNEAQ (reference sequence). J was trimmed by 2 bases and V by 5 bases; bases with no gene match: 11. This CDR3 spans 19 amino acids. The CDR3 region is CASSPGPWTSGRATDTQYF. CDR3 DNA: TGTGCCAGCAGCCCGGGACCGTGGACTAGCGGGAGGGCCACAGATACGCAGTATTTT. Looking up the rest from reference TRBV7-9 and TRBJ2-3 gives the full variable domain: DTGVSQNPRHKITKRGQNVTFRCDPISEHNRLYWYRQTLGQGPEFLTYFQNEAQLEKSRLLSDRFSAERPKGSFSTLEIQRTEQGDSAMYLCASSPGPWTSGRATDTQYFGPGTRLTVL.